This TCR beta chain was observed in a study of T-cell reconstitution after alpha-beta-depleted transplantation in children (dated by TCRdb to about 2016). At the level of the whole study: Using TCR repertoire profiling, the study followed T-cell immune reconstitution in a quantitative way in children after TCRalphabeta/CD19-depleted allogeneic hematopoietic cell transplantation. Overall study results and their limits: The apparently early alphabetaT-cell count recovery about two months after transplant was reportedly dependent on only several hundred rapidly expanded clones derived from non-depleted graft cells. In some patients, the high TCRbeta diversity seen at day 60 was put down to recipient T cells and intrathymic progenitors that had survived conditioning. The frequencies of hyperexpanded clones fell over the following months, and after one year, T-cell counts and TCRbeta diversity were mostly attributed to newly produced T cells.

Details on this clonotype: Its binding antigen is unknown. The input lacks base qualities; no much larger clone sits a single base away.

According to the study, the label for this sample's treatment or condition signals: allogeneic hematopoietic cell transplantation with graft depleted of TCRalphabeta T cells and CD19 B cells. TCRalphabeta/CD19-depleted allogeneic hematopoietic cell grafts were given to the transplant recipients, all of whom were children. The library was generated by PCR. The data were produced on an Illumina HiSeq 2500. TCR library preparation used molecular barcoding, with unique molecular identifiers applied to normalize quantification of the TCRbeta repertoire. Starting from the raw public reads, TCRdb applied fastp trimming at Q25, assembled clones with MiXCR and retained in-frame beta chains. For every CDR3 protein sequence, its rows merge into one entry that carries the most common genes and DNA. The sample yields fewer than 750,000 distinct CDR3 sequences; about 23% were counted once. The ten top clones hold 13% to 15% of the sample.

Trimming removed 0 bases from V and 0 bases from J, leaving 14 bases between the germline ends. Via the germline V gene, CDR1 is MNHEY and CDR2 SVGAGI. From the cysteine up to the phenylalanine, the CDR3 has a length of 18 residues. The DNA shown is the 54-base CDR3, in frame from base 1. The sample consisted of PBMCs, mostly from graft donor cells, taken 360 days after TCRalphabeta/CD19-depleted stem cell transplant. Here the chain combines TRBV6-5 and TRBJ1-4; a weak D assignment points to TRBD1 (6 bases agree). The TCR comes from a boy under three years old who had a stem cell transplant for acute myeloid leukemia, so the T cells may come from the graft donor. The CDR3 region: CASSYSGRGGATNEKLFF. In nucleotides, the sequence is TGTGCCAGCAGTTACTCGGGTAGGGGGGGAGCAACTAATGAAAAACTGTTTTTT.